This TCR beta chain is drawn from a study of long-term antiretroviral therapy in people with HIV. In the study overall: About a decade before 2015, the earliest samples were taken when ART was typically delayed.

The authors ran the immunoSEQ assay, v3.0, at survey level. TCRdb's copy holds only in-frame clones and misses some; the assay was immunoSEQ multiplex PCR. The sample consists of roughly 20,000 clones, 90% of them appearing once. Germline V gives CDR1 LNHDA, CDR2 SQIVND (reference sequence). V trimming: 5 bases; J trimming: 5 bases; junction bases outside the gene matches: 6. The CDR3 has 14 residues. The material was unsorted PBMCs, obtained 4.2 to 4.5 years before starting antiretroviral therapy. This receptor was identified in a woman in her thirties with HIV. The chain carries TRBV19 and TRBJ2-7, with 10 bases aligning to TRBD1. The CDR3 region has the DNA TGTGCCAGTAGTTTCCGGGACAGGGGCAACGAGCAGTACTTC. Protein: CASSFRDRGNEQYF.